The entry that follows covers one TCR beta chain sequence. The entry originates in a study of blood T cell repertoires in COVID-19. Here immunoSEQ multiplex PCR was the method, and the copy in TCRdb shows in-frame clones only, minus some. The table records approximately 270,000 clones, approximately 91% of them present only once. This study enrolled people aged roughly 18 to 89 from 20 to 25 US geographic areas. The CDR3 consists of 14 residues. Germline CDR1 reads MNHEY; CDR2 reads SVGAGI. The V gene lost 2 bases and the J gene lost 8 bases, with 10 bases spanning the gap. Sample: PBMCs or T cells enriched from blood (not recorded which). The TCR sequence derives from a human donor in a cohort exposed to, infected with or recovered from COVID-19 (not recorded which). The donor label of this sample is uncertain. The V and J genes are TRBV6-5 and TRBJ1-6, with TRBD1 as a possible D gene (5 bases). CDR3 sequence: CASSYGGTDSPLHF. DNA for the CDR3: TGTGCCAGCAGTTACGGGGGGACGGATTCACCCCTCCACTTT.